This is a list of T cell receptor beta chains from one sample in a study of Graves' ophthalmopathy and Graves' hyperthyroidism. One entry per CDR3 protein, called by TCRdb with MiXCR from the multiplex PCR reads. The sample shows around 1.1 million distinct CDR3 sequences, 35% to 40% of them seen only once. The material sequenced was peripheral blood or thyroid tissue (not recorded which). The receptor set was obtained from an adult man with Graves' hyperthyroidism. The CDR3 runs from the conserved cysteine through the conserved F or W. D genes are given only for firm matches. Expanded clones get a size class; other rows say once, few or many, or leave the size out.

D gene	clone size	V gene	J gene	CDR3 protein	CDR3 DNA
TRBD1	once	TRBV10-3	TRBJ1-3	CATTGTDTGNTIYF	TGTGCCACCACCGGGACAGACACTGGAAACACCATATATTTT
NA	NA	TRBV10-3	TRBJ1-5	CAIRDSGGSQPQHF	TGTGCCATCAGGGACAGCGGAGGGAGTCAGCCCCAGCATTTT
TRBD1	once	TRBV7-8	TRBJ1-1	CASSLPGQQGTEAFF	TGTGCCAGCAGTTTACCCGGACAACAGGGGACTGAAGCTTTCTTT
NA	NA	TRBV4-1	TRBJ2-5	CASSQEERSQYF	TGCGCCAGCAGCCAAGAGGAAAGGTCCCAGTACTTC
NA	few	TRBV5-1	TRBJ1-5	CASSLSGAQGQPQHF	TGCGCCAGCAGCTTGTCGGGGGCGCAAGGTCAGCCCCAGCATTTT
TRBD1	NA	TRBV7-2	TRBJ1-1	CAGSVGTGGLGTEAFF	TGTGCCGGCAGCGTCGGGACAGGGGGCTTGGGCACTGAAGCTTTCTTT
NA	few	TRBV6-6	TRBJ2-7	CASSPGGGETYEQYF	TGTGCCAGCAGCCCCGGGGGCGGAGAAACCTACGAGCAGTACTTC
NA	many	TRBV7-9	TRBJ1-1	CASSLVRGWAGKADTEAFF	TGTGCCAGCAGCTTAGTTCGGGGGTGGGCGGGTAAAGCGGACACTGAAGCTTTCTTT
NA	NA	TRBV5-6	TRBJ1-5	CASSSLLQPQHF	TGTGCCAGCAGCTCTCTCCTGCAGCCCCAGCATTTT
TRBD1	NA	TRBV25-1	TRBJ1-2	CATGTGYGYTF	TGTGCTACCGGGACAGGCTATGGCTACACCTTC
NA	many	TRBV29-1	TRBJ2-5	CSVEGHSETQYF	TGCAGCGTTGAAGGGCATAGTGAGACCCAGTACTTC
NA	few	TRBV7-9	TRBJ2-3	CASSLTERSTDTQYF	TGTGCCAGCAGCTTAACGGAGAGAAGCACAGATACGCAGTATTTT
TRBD1	few	TRBV12-3/TRBV12-4	TRBJ2-5	CASSRRRQGIQETQYF	TGTGCCAGCAGTCGACGGCGACAGGGGATACAAGAGACCCAGTACTTC
NA	many	TRBV20-1	TRBJ1-6	CRPEQDRNSPLHF	TGCAGGCCTGAACAGGACAGAAATTCACCCCTCCACTTT
TRBD1	many	TRBV29-1	TRBJ2-7	CSVETGEHYEQYF	TGCAGCGTTGAAACAGGGGAACACTACGAGCAGTACTTC
TRBD2	NA	TRBV4-3	TRBJ2-5	CASGQTSGRFETQYF	TGCGCCAGCGGCCAAACTAGCGGGAGGTTCGAGACCCAGTACTTC
NA	many	TRBV7-6	TRBJ1-4	CASSLNTEGANEKLFF	TGTGCCAGCAGCTTAAATACCGAGGGAGCTAATGAAAAACTGTTTTTT
NA	many	TRBV7-9	TRBJ2-5	CASSSGGGLETQYF	TGTGCCAGCAGTTCTGGAGGGGGTTTGGAGACCCAGTACTTC
NA	NA	TRBV24-1	TRBJ2-7	CATSDPREGADEQYF	TGTGCCACCAGTGACCCCCGGGAGGGGGCCGACGAGCAGTACTTC
NA	few	TRBV28	TRBJ2-5	CASHSASETQYF	TGTGCCAGCCATTCTGCATCAGAGACCCAGTACTTC